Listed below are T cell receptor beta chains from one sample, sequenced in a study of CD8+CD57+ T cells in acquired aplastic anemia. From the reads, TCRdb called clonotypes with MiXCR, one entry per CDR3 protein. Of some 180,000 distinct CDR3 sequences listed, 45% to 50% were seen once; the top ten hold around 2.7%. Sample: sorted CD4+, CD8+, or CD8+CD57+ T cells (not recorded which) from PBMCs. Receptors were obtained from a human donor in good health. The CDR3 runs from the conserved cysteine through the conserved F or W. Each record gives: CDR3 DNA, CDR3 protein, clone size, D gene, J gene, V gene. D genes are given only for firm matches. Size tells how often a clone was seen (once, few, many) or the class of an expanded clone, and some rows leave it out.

DNA: TGTGCCAGCAGCCGGATGACAGGGGGAGAGACCCAGTACTTC; CDR3: CASSRMTGGETQYF; size: -; D: TRBD1; J: TRBJ2-5; V: TRBV7-9
DNA: TGTGCCAGCAGTTTATTCTTGGGAGGGGATTCACCCCTCCACTTT; CDR3: CASSLFLGGDSPLHF; size: many; D: -; J: TRBJ1-6; V: TRBV28
DNA: TGCAGCGTCGCGAGCCACAGGGTATGGGAGACCCAGTACTTC; CDR3: CSVASHRVWETQYF; size: -; D: -; J: TRBJ2-5; V: TRBV29-1
DNA: TGTGCCATCAGTGACCAACTGGACAGCTCCTACGAGCAGTACTTC; CDR3: CAISDQLDSSYEQYF; size: -; D: -; J: TRBJ2-7; V: TRBV10-3
DNA: TGTGCCAGCAGCGGGGAAAGCAATCAGCCCCAGCATTTT; CDR3: CASSGESNQPQHF; size: many; D: -; J: TRBJ1-5; V: TRBV7-2
DNA: TGTGCCAGCAGTCTCCTAAGCCCCCACGAGCAGTACTTC; CDR3: CASSLLSPHEQYF; size: -; D: -; J: TRBJ2-7; V: TRBV28
DNA: TGTGCCACCAGTGACTACATAGGCGGGGAGCTGTTTTTT; CDR3: CATSDYIGGELFF; size: many; D: -; J: TRBJ2-2; V: TRBV24-1
DNA: TGTGCCAGCAGCCGGACAGGTCTCTATGGCTACACCTTC; CDR3: CASSRTGLYGYTF; size: -; D: TRBD1; J: TRBJ1-2; V: TRBV11-2
DNA: TGTGCCAGTAGTACTAGAGAGGGGTCGCTCTATGGCTACACCTTC; CDR3: CASSTREGSLYGYTF; size: -; D: -; J: TRBJ1-2; V: TRBV19
DNA: TGCGCCAGCAGATCACAGGGTTTGGGTGAAAAACTGTTTTTT; CDR3: CASRSQGLGEKLFF; size: many; D: -; J: TRBJ1-4; V: TRBV5-1
DNA: TGTGCCAGCAGCTCCCAGGGACTAGCTTCAAATGAGCAGTTCTTC; CDR3: CASSSQGLASNEQFF; size: many; D: TRBD2; J: TRBJ2-1; V: TRBV7-6
DNA: TGTGCCAGCAGCTTACTTAGCGGGACCCAGTACTTC; CDR3: CASSLLSGTQYF; size: -; D: -; J: TRBJ2-5; V: TRBV7-9
DNA: TGTGCCAGCAGTCGGGACAATCAGCCCCAGCATTTT; CDR3: CASSRDNQPQHF; size: few; D: -; J: TRBJ1-5; V: TRBV2
DNA: TGTGCCAGCACCTTGAGGGTTGCGGGCGGGGCCAACGTCCTGACTTTC; CDR3: CASTLRVAGGANVLTF; size: -; D: -; J: TRBJ2-6; V: TRBV11-1
DNA: TGTGCCAGCAGACACGGACAGGGGAGTGAGACCCAGTACTTC; CDR3: CASRHGQGSETQYF; size: many; D: TRBD1; J: TRBJ2-5; V: TRBV6-1
DNA: TGCAGTGCTAGAGCCGGACCCCCTCAAGAGACCCAGTACTTC; CDR3: CSARAGPPQETQYF; size: few; D: -; J: TRBJ2-5; V: TRBV20-1
DNA: TGTGCCAGCAGTGAAGCGCCAACGGGAGGGCGCGAGCAGTTCTTC; CDR3: CASSEAPTGGREQFF; size: -; D: TRBD2; J: TRBJ2-1; V: TRBV6-1
DNA: TGTGCCAGCAGTGGGGGACAGGATTATAAAGCTTTCTTT; CDR3: CASSGGQDYKAFF; size: few; D: TRBD1; J: TRBJ1-1; V: TRBV6-1
DNA: TGTGCCAGCAGCTTAACGGTCTTGCCAGGGGTTTATGGCTACACCTTC; CDR3: CASSLTVLPGVYGYTF; size: -; D: -; J: TRBJ1-2; V: TRBV7-3
DNA: TGTGCCAGCAGCGGGACAGGGATATACGAGCAGTACTTC; CDR3: CASSGTGIYEQYF; size: many; D: TRBD1; J: TRBJ2-7; V: TRBV6-1
DNA: TGTGCCAGCGGTAGTGGGCCATATACCTACGAGCAGTACTTC; CDR3: CASGSGPYTYEQYF; size: many; D: -; J: TRBJ2-7; V: TRBV27
DNA: TGCGCCAGCAGTGACCCAGCTAGCGGGGACGGGACCCAGTACTTC; CDR3: CASSDPASGDGTQYF; size: -; D: TRBD2; J: TRBJ2-5; V: TRBV10-2
DNA: TGTGCCTGGAGTGTACAAGCTGGGAGGACTGAAGCTTTCTTT; CDR3: CAWSVQAGRTEAFF; size: few; D: -; J: TRBJ1-1; V: TRBV30
DNA: TGTGCCAGCAGTGAATTGACTAGCGGGAGCTCCATGGATACGCAGTATTTT; CDR3: CASSELTSGSSMDTQYF; size: -; D: TRBD2; J: TRBJ2-3; V: TRBV25-1
DNA: TGTGCCACCAGCACCATCGGGACAGTCGCAGATACGCAGTATTTT; CDR3: CATSTIGTVADTQYF; size: -; D: TRBD1; J: TRBJ2-3; V: TRBV15
DNA: TGTGCCAGCAGCCCCGGCTACGGGGGGTCGTCCTACGAGCAGTACTTC; CDR3: CASSPGYGGSSYEQYF; size: -; D: TRBD2; J: TRBJ2-7; V: TRBV11-2
DNA: TGCAGTGCCCGCTTGGATGGGGGCTACGAGCAGTACTTC; CDR3: CSARLDGGYEQYF; size: -; D: -; J: TRBJ2-7; V: TRBV20-1
DNA: TGTGCCAGTAGTATTGGGCGCGGCGTCCGCACAGATACGCAGTATTTT; CDR3: CASSIGRGVRTDTQYF; size: many; D: -; J: TRBJ2-3; V: TRBV19
DNA: TGTGCCAGCAGCGTAGCGGGGACAGGCTCGACCGGGGAGCTGTTTTTT; CDR3: CASSVAGTGSTGELFF; size: -; D: TRBD1; J: TRBJ2-2; V: TRBV9
DNA: TGCAGTGCTAGAGTGACAGGGGGCACCTACGAGCAGTACTTC; CDR3: CSARVTGGTYEQYF; size: -; D: TRBD1; J: TRBJ2-7; V: TRBV20-1
DNA: TGCGCCAGCAGTGTCGGGACGAACACTGAAGCTTTCTTT; CDR3: CASSVGTNTEAFF; size: few; D: -; J: TRBJ1-1; V: TRBV10-1
DNA: TGTGCCAGCAGCTCCCTTCGGGGGGACACTGAAGCTTTCTTT; CDR3: CASSSLRGDTEAFF; size: many; D: -; J: TRBJ1-1; V: TRBV7-2
DNA: TGTGCCAGCAGCCCCCCCTTCTCTGGCGGGGAGCTGTTTTTT; CDR3: CASSPPFSGGELFF; size: -; D: -; J: TRBJ2-2; V: TRBV4-2
DNA: TGTGCCAGCGGACGCTTGGAGCAGTTCTTC; CDR3: CASGRLEQFF; size: many; D: -; J: TRBJ2-1; V: TRBV12-3/TRBV12-4
DNA: TGCGCCAGCAGAGAGGGCGGGAGGGCTTTTTTTCAGTTCTTC; CDR3: CASREGGRAFFQFF; size: many; D: TRBD2; J: TRBJ2-1; V: TRBV10-2
DNA: TGTGCCAGCAGTTACGGGACAGGCTGGCCCCAGCATTTT; CDR3: CASSYGTGWPQHF; size: few; D: TRBD1; J: TRBJ1-5; V: TRBV6-5
DNA: TGTGCCAGTAGTACCTTGGCAACCGGGGAGCTGTTTTTT; CDR3: CASSTLATGELFF; size: many; D: -; J: TRBJ2-2; V: TRBV19
DNA: TGTGCCAGCAGTCTCCAAAACTACGAGCAGTACTTC; CDR3: CASSLQNYEQYF; size: -; D: -; J: TRBJ2-7; V: TRBV12-3/TRBV12-4
DNA: TGTGCCAGCAGCTTAGCCGGGGAGCCCCAGCATTTT; CDR3: CASSLAGEPQHF; size: few; D: -; J: TRBJ1-5; V: TRBV7-8
DNA: TGTGCCATCAGTGACTTCTCGAGCTCCTACGAGCAGTACTTC; CDR3: CAISDFSSSYEQYF; size: -; D: -; J: TRBJ2-7; V: TRBV10-3
DNA: TGTGCCAGCAGCCAAGAGGACAGGGGCTTGATTTCACCCCTCCACTTT; CDR3: CASSQEDRGLISPLHF; size: -; D: TRBD1; J: TRBJ1-6; V: TRBV4-2
DNA: TGCGCCAGCAGCCAGTCTAGCGGGGTCAGCGATACGCAGTATTTT; CDR3: CASSQSSGVSDTQYF; size: -; D: TRBD2; J: TRBJ2-3; V: TRBV4-3
DNA: TGTGCCAGCAGCGGGGACAGCGGCTCCTACAATGAGCAGTTCTTC; CDR3: CASSGDSGSYNEQFF; size: -; D: TRBD1; J: TRBJ2-1; V: TRBV5-6
DNA: TGTGCCAGCAGTTACTCCGGACAGGGGAGGCCACCCCTCCACTTT; CDR3: CASSYSGQGRPPLHF; size: many; D: TRBD1; J: TRBJ1-6; V: TRBV6-6
DNA: TGCAGTGCTAGATTAGCGGGGGGAGAGACCCAGTACTTC; CDR3: CSARLAGGETQYF; size: -; D: TRBD2; J: TRBJ2-5; V: TRBV20-1
DNA: TGCGCCAGCAGCCAAGCGGCGCAGACAAACTATGGCTACACCTTC; CDR3: CASSQAAQTNYGYTF; size: many; D: -; J: TRBJ1-2; V: TRBV4-1
DNA: TGTGCCACCAGCCCCCCCGGGACTAGGGACAATGAGCAGTTCTTC; CDR3: CATSPPGTRDNEQFF; size: -; D: TRBD2; J: TRBJ2-1; V: TRBV24-1
DNA: TGCGCCAGCAGCTTGGGGACTAGCGGGAGGCCCTACGAGCAGTACTTC; CDR3: CASSLGTSGRPYEQYF; size: many; D: TRBD2; J: TRBJ2-7; V: TRBV5-1
DNA: TGTGCCAGCTCACTACAGGGGGACACCGGGGAGCTGTTTTTT; CDR3: CASSLQGDTGELFF; size: few; D: TRBD1; J: TRBJ2-2; V: TRBV18
DNA: TGCAGCGTTGGGACAGGGGAAGCTTTCTTT; CDR3: CSVGTGEAFF; size: -; D: TRBD1; J: TRBJ1-1; V: TRBV29-1
DNA: TGCGCCAGCAGCCAGGGTCTTAGAGGGAGGGCCGTCGGGGAGCTGTTTTTT; CDR3: CASSQGLRGRAVGELFF; size: few; D: TRBD2; J: TRBJ2-2; V: TRBV4-1